This T cell receptor beta chain was identified in a study of cytomegalovirus exposure and HLA in healthy donors. Only a few counts were recorded for this clone. The PCR was carried out with 60 Vbeta primers and 13 Jbeta primers. Profiled with immunoSEQ multiplex PCR; TCRdb holds only in-frame clones, not every one. The table includes about 190,000 clones, approximately 79% detected once. The CDR3 runs 13 residues. Trimming took 4 bases from V and 5 from J, leaving 11 bases between them. Germline CDR1 reads SEHNR; CDR2 reads FQNEAQ (reference sequence). This sequence originates from a woman between 18 and 29 years old in good health and CMV-seronegative. V gene TRBV7-9 combines with J gene TRBJ1-1; D may be TRBD1 (5 bases). The sample comprised PBMCs. In DNA, the CDR3 is TGTGCCAGCAGCTCCGGGGGAAATACTGAAGCTTTCTTT. Its translation is CASSSGGNTEAFF.